The 31 T cell receptor beta chains below come from one sample, sequenced in a study of blood T cell repertoires in COVID-19. Libraries were prepared by immunoSEQ multiplex PCR; TCRdb keeps only in-frame clonotypes and omits some of them. This sample carries roughly 200,000 clones, roughly 90% of them seen once, and the ten largest clones take roughly 1.7%. Source material: peripheral blood. Source of these receptors: a man between 65 and 85 years old with acute or convalescent COVID-19.

V gene TRBV6-5 combines with J gene TRBJ1-5; D call uncertain. V lost 2 bases and J lost 4, with 6 bases in between. The germline V gene has CDR1 MNHEY and CDR2 SVGAGI. The length of the CDR3 is 13 residues. The CDR3 bases are TGTGCCAGCAGTTACCAGAGGAATCAGCCCCAGCATTTT. Residues: CASSYQRNQPQHF.

The rearrangement links TRBV7-2 to TRBJ1-4; a possible D gene is TRBD1 (5 bases). The CDR3 runs to 15 residues. With 3 bases removed from V and 7 bases from J, the gap between germline ends came to 15 bases. Germline CDR1 and CDR2: SGHTA and FQGNSA. The CDR3 bases are TGTGCCAGCAGCTTCCAAGGTGGGGCGGCTGAAAAACTGTTTTTT. It specifies CASSFQGGAAEKLFF.

The chain carries TRBV5-6 and TRBJ1-1; the D gene is possibly TRBD1 (5 bases). The CDR3 spans 14 residues. With 0 bases removed from V and 8 bases from J, the gap between germline ends came to 14 bases. Germline V gene lookup returns CDR1 SGHDT and CDR2 YYEEEE. CDR3 loop: CASSLATDTYEAFF. CDR3 sequence (DNA): TGTGCCAGCAGCTTGGCTACGGACACTTACGAAGCTTTCTTT. The full variable domain, completed using reference TRBV5-6 and TRBJ1-1, is DAGVTQSPTHLIKTRGQQVTLRCSPKSGHDTVSWYQQALGQGPQFIFQYYEEEERQRGNFPDRFSGHQFPNYSSELNVNALLLGDSALYLCASSLATDTYEAFFGQGTRLTVV.

This chain joins TRBV5-6 and TRBJ2-2; D is possibly TRBD1 (6 bases). Germline V gene lookup returns CDR1 SGHDT and CDR2 YYEEEE. The CDR3 length is 17 residues. Trimming removed 5 bases from V and 0 bases from J, with 17 bases in between. Written as DNA, the CDR3 is TGTGCCAGCAGTCGGGACACAATCTTCGCGAACACCGGGGAGCTGTTTTTT. Amino acids: CASSRDTIFANTGELFF.

A few counts support this clone. V is TRBV19 and J is TRBJ2-1; 8 bases align to TRBD2. The CDR3 covers 14 residues. CDR1 and CDR2 from the germline V gene are LNHDA and SQIVND (reference sequence). With V trimmed by 5 bases and J by 4 bases, 4 bases remained unmatched. The CDR3 spells CASSWREDYNEQFF. In DNA form, the CDR3 reads TGTGCCAGTAGTTGGCGGGAGGATTACAATGAGCAGTTCTTC. Full variable domain (missing parts from reference TRBV19 and TRBJ2-1): DGGITQSPKYLFRKEGQNVTLSCEQNLNHDAMYWYRQDPGQGLRLIYYSQIVNDFQKGDIAEGYSVSREKKESFPLTVTSAQKNPTAFYLCASSWREDYNEQFFGPGTRLTVL.

V is TRBV19 and J is TRBJ1-1; D call uncertain. The germline gives CDR1 LNHDA, CDR2 SQIVND (reference sequence). Trimming cost V 7 bases and J 6 bases, with 12 bases left between them. The CDR3 is 12 amino acids. CDR3 in DNA: TGTGCCAGTACCATCGGTTCCGCTGAAGCTTTCTTT. It is translated as CASTIGSAEAFF.

The chain carries TRBV6-6 and TRBJ2-3; a possible D gene is TRBD2 (6 bases). Per germline, CDR1 MNHNY and CDR2 SVGAGI (reference sequence). V lost 0 bases and J 1 base, leaving 11 bases between the germline ends. This CDR3 region has 16 residues. In nucleotides, the CDR3 is TGTGCCAGCAGTTACTCCCACGCTAGCGGCACAGATACGCAGTATTTT. It codes for CASSYSHASGTDTQYF.

The chain is built from TRBV19 and TRBJ2-1, with unresolved D. The V gene lost 6 bases and the J gene lost 0 bases, with 9 bases spanning the gap. Germline V gene lookup returns CDR1 LNHDA and CDR2 SQIVND (reference sequence). The CDR3 totals 14 residues. CDR3 sequence: CASSSFSSYNEQFF. DNA of the CDR3: TGTGCCAGTAGCAGTTTCAGCTCCTACAATGAGCAGTTCTTC.

This clone showed up just a few times. The V and J genes are TRBV6-6 and TRBJ2-1; D gene ambiguous. Trimming shortened V by 2 bases and J by 10 bases, and 9 bases separated the two germline ends. CDR1 is MNHNY and CDR2 is SVGAGI in the germline V gene (reference sequence). The CDR3 is made up of 12 amino acids. The CDR3 reads CASSYIRREQFF. DNA for the CDR3: TGTGCCAGCAGTTACATCAGGCGAGAGCAGTTCTTC.

This clone was seen once. J is TRBJ2-3 and V is TRBV7-2, with D possibly TRBD1 on 5 matching bases. Trimming took 2 bases from V and 2 from J, leaving 14 bases between them. The germline V gene encodes CDR1 SGHTA and CDR2 FQGNSA. CDR3 length equals 16 residues. The CDR3 loop is CASSLRQPLNTDTQYF. In DNA form, the CDR3 reads TGTGCCAGCAGCTTAAGACAGCCCCTAAACACAGATACGCAGTATTTT.

This rearrangement joins TRBV7-3 to TRBJ2-1, with D possibly matching TRBD2 (7 bases). The CDR3 runs to 15 residues. CDR1 is SGHTA, CDR2 FQGTGA, per germline. V was trimmed by 0 bases and J by 6 bases, leaving 12 bases between them. The CDR3 nucleotides are TGTGCCAGCAGCTTAACAGGGGGAGGGTCCAATGAGCAGTTCTTC. Protein sequence: CASSLTGGGSNEQFF.

This chain links TRBV12-3 or TRBV12-4 with TRBJ1-5; D unclear. The V gene lost 1 base and the J gene lost 6 bases, with 7 bases spanning the gap. The CDR3 runs to 13 residues. The chain's CDR3 is CASSLGESQPQHF. The CDR3 nucleotides read TGTGCCAGCAGTTTAGGGGAGAGTCAGCCCCAGCATTTT.

This clone was counted once. The CDR3 sequence: CASSLTPWDSNYGYTF. The CDR3 nucleotides read TGTGCCAGCAGCTTGACCCCGTGGGACAGTAACTATGGCTACACCTTC. The V and J genes are TRBV11-1 and TRBJ1-2; 7 nucleotides match TRBD1. Germline V lookup: CDR1 SGHAT, CDR2 FQDESV (reference sequence). V lost 3 bases and J lost 1; bases outside the gene matches: 8. The CDR3 length is 16 residues.

The chain combines TRBV6-6 with TRBJ1-5; D perhaps matches TRBD1 (5 bases). The germline V gene encodes CDR1 MNHNY and CDR2 SVGAGI (reference sequence). This CDR3 spans 14 amino acids. V was shortened by 2 bases and J by 6 bases, with 11 bases between the two germline ends. As DNA, the CDR3 is TGTGCCAGCAGTTACGGGAGGGGCGTTCAGCCCCAGCATTTT. Translation: CASSYGRGVQPQHF.

This clone was observed once. The CDR3 DNA follows: TGTGCCAGCAGTTGGTACAGGGACACCGGGGAGCTGTTTTTT. Translated, it gives CASSWYRDTGELFF. This rearrangement joins TRBV27 to TRBJ2-2, with a possible D match to TRBD1 (6 bases). Germline V CDR1 and CDR2: MNHEY, SMNVEV (reference sequence). The CDR3 has 14 residues. Trimming removed 4 bases from V and 3 bases from J, with 9 bases in between.

The V gene is TRBV5-1, the J gene TRBJ2-7, with D perhaps TRBD1 (5 bases). Germline loops: CDR1 SGHRS, CDR2 YFSETQ. This CDR3 spans 16 amino acids. Trimming left V 0 bases short and J 6 bases short, with 19 bases between. The CDR3: CASSLGQRLAPSEQYF. The CDR3 DNA sequence: TGCGCCAGCAGCTTGGGACAGAGACTTGCCCCCTCCGAGCAGTACTTC.

This chain joins TRBV5-6 and TRBJ2-7; 7 bases are a match to TRBD1. Germline trimming cut 4 bases from V and 4 bases from J; bases unmatched to any gene: 2. The CDR3 contains 12 residues. The germline V gene has CDR1 SGHDT and CDR2 YYEEEE. CDR3 sequence: CASSRDSYEQYF. The DNA for the CDR3 is TGTGCCAGCAGCCGGGACAGTTACGAGCAGTACTTC.

V usage is TRBV18 and J usage is TRBJ1-3, with 7 bases aligning to TRBD1. J lost 0 bases, V lost 3 bases, and 11 bases had no gene match. Germline-derived CDR1 and CDR2 are KGHSH and LQKENI. This CDR3 is 18 amino acids long. The CDR3 DNA sequence: TGTGCCAGCTCACCTTTGCCGACAGGGACCGCCTCTGGAAACACCATATATTTT. This sequence encodes CASSPLPTGTASGNTIYF.

The J gene is TRBJ2-2, the V gene TRBV9; 9 bases agree with TRBD2. V lost 0 bases, J lost 7 bases, and 7 bases stayed unmatched. Germline V gene data show CDR1 as SGDLS and CDR2 as YYNGEE. This CDR3 is 16 amino acids long. This chain's CDR3 is CASSVAASGTDGELFF. The DNA of the CDR3 is TGTGCCAGCAGCGTAGCCGCTAGCGGGACCGACGGGGAGCTGTTTTTT.

The chain uses TRBV6-6 and TRBJ1-1; maybe TRBD1 (5 bases). The V and J ends lost 7 bases and 1 base respectively, with 10 bases between them. The CDR3 has 13 residues. Germline V gives CDR1 MNHNY, CDR2 SVGAGI (reference sequence). The DNA of the CDR3 is TGTGCCAGCATCTGGGGGGGGAACACTGAAGCTTTCTTT. Residues: CASIWGGNTEAFF.

This clone appeared a single time. The V call is TRBV7-2, the J call TRBJ1-1; unclear D gene. The CDR3 has 14 amino acids. Germline CDR1 SGHTA, CDR2 FQGNSA. Trimming took off 0 bases at V and 4 bases at J, with 9 bases between the two ends. CDR3 bases: TGTGCCAGCAGCTTAGCCCCGGGTTCCACTGAAGCTTTCTTT. Translation: CASSLAPGSTEAFF.

This clone came up once. The V and J genes are TRBV19 and TRBJ1-5; 9 nucleotides match TRBD1. Germline loops: CDR1 LNHDA, CDR2 SQIVND (reference sequence). The CDR3 has 20 residues. The junction had 15 bases not matched to a gene; V was cut back by 1 base and J by 2 bases. Here the CDR3 reads CASSIALPVTGGGGNQPQHF. CDR3 DNA: TGTGCCAGTAGTATAGCGCTACCCGTGACAGGGGGTGGGGGCAATCAGCCCCAGCATTTT. The whole variable domain, remainder taken from reference TRBV19 and TRBJ1-5, is DGGITQSPKYLFRKEGQNVTLSCEQNLNHDAMYWYRQDPGQGLRLIYYSQIVNDFQKGDIAEGYSVSREKKESFPLTVTSAQKNPTAFYLCASSIALPVTGGGGNQPQHFGDGTRLSIL.

The V call is TRBV7-3, the J call TRBJ2-1, with TRBD2 identical over 7 bases. CDR3 length equals 16 residues. The germline V gene has CDR1 SGHTA and CDR2 FQGTGA. Trimming took 5 bases from V and 1 from J; bases not matched to a gene: 8. CDR3 loop: CASSRSGIQSYNEQFF. Here the CDR3 DNA reads TGTGCCAGCAGCCGGAGCGGGATACAATCCTACAATGAGCAGTTCTTC.

V usage is TRBV5-1 and J usage is TRBJ2-5, with a tentative D call TRBD2 (6 bases). CDR1 is SGHRS, CDR2 YFSETQ, per germline. The germline V and J ends were trimmed by 4 bases and 7 bases, with 20 bases remaining between them. This CDR3 has 15 residues. CDR3 protein: CASSLRDLGGGTQYF. CDR3 in DNA: TGCGCCAGCAGCCTCCGGGACCTGGGAGGCGGGACCCAGTACTTC.

The V call is TRBV27, the J call TRBJ1-4, with D uncertain. The germline gives CDR1 MNHEY, CDR2 SMNVEV (reference sequence). The length of the CDR3 is 14 residues. V dropped 2 bases and J dropped 0 bases, with 4 bases sitting between them. The CDR3 protein is CASSLVATNEKLFF. The CDR3 coding sequence is TGTGCCAGCAGTTTAGTCGCAACTAATGAAAAACTGTTTTTT.

The chain uses TRBV2 and TRBJ1-2; D is possibly TRBD1 (6 bases). Germline lookup yields CDR1 SNHLY and CDR2 FYNNEI. The V gene lost 8 bases and the J gene lost 3 bases, with 19 bases spanning the gap. This CDR3 comprises 15 residues. CDR3 residues: CASVSVLDRHYGYTF. CDR3 nucleotides: TGTGCCAGCGTTTCAGTATTAGACAGGCACTATGGCTACACCTTC. The whole variable domain, filled in from reference TRBV2 and TRBJ1-2, reads EPEVTQTPSHQVTQMGQEVILRCVPISNHLYFYWYRQILGQKVEFLVSFYNNEISEKSEIFDDQFSVERPDGSNFTLKIRSTKLEDSAMYFCASVSVLDRHYGYTFGSGTRLTVV.

J is TRBJ2-7 and V is TRBV2; weak D call: TRBD2 (5 bases). Trimming stripped 6 bases from V and 6 bases from J, with 15 bases between. Germline V gives CDR1 SNHLY, CDR2 FYNNEI. The CDR3 runs to 13 residues. CDR3 sequence: CASSRRLLVEQYF. The CDR3 DNA reads TGTGCCAGCAGCCGGAGGTTGTTGGTCGAGCAGTACTTC.

This clone was found once. The chain links TRBV18 to TRBJ2-7, with a weak D call TRBD1 (5 bases). Trimming took 1 base from V and 3 from J, leaving 10 bases between them. CDR3 length equals 14 residues. Germline-derived CDR1 and CDR2 are KGHSH and LQKENI. The CDR3 loop is CASSPRTLDYEQYF. The CDR3 nucleotides read TGTGCCAGCTCACCACGGACACTGGACTACGAGCAGTACTTC.

The chain joins TRBV7-9 to TRBJ2-7; D is possibly TRBD2 (5 bases). Deletions cut 5 bases from V and 4 bases from J, with 9 bases between. This CDR3 comprises 12 residues. Germline values: CDR1 SEHNR, CDR2 FQNEAQ (reference sequence). CDR3 in amino acids: CASSPEVYEQYF. The CDR3 DNA follows: TGTGCCAGCAGCCCGGAGGTATACGAGCAGTACTTC.

This chain connects TRBV7-9 to TRBJ1-5; D is possibly TRBD1 (6 bases). Trimming took 3 bases from V and 1 from J, leaving 10 bases between them. The CDR3 loop spans 15 amino acids. CDR1 SEHNR and CDR2 FQNEAQ come from the germline V gene (reference sequence). This CDR3 is CASSFRQESNQPQHF. The CDR3 nucleotides read TGTGCCAGCAGCTTCCGACAGGAAAGCAATCAGCCCCAGCATTTT.

This chain joins TRBV5-4 and TRBJ1-5; weak D call: TRBD1 (6 bases). Trimming pared 3 bases from V and 7 bases from J, leaving 11 bases between. Germline V gene data show CDR1 as SGHNT and CDR2 as YYREEE (reference sequence). The CDR3 loop spans 13 amino acids. CDR3 coding DNA: TGTGCCAGCAGCTCCGACAGGAAACAGCCCCAGCATTTT. This sequence encodes CASSSDRKQPQHF.